The TCR beta chain under discussion was sequenced for a study of cytomegalovirus exposure and HLA in healthy donors. Study conclusions and caveats: The study flagged roughly 160 TCR beta chains as cytomegalovirus-associated. A previous analysis found most TCR beta V segments productive roughly 87% or roughly 30% of the time. Later analysis reportedly placed an Asian-associated ancestry cluster below the approximately 650-donor mean in N-insertions.

13 Jbeta primers and 60 Vbeta primers were used for the PCR. Data came from immunoSEQ multiplex PCR; TCRdb stores just in-frame clones and leaves some out. This table has more than 95,000 clones, more than 65% appearing once. Turning to this clone: Its antigen is not identified.

V was clipped by 2 bases and J by 4 bases, with 20 bases between them. This CDR3 has 17 residues. Germline V gene data show CDR1 as MDHEN and CDR2 as SYDVKM. V is TRBV28 and J is TRBJ2-5, with D maybe TRBD1 (6 bases). The sample was PBMCs. The clonotype comes from a man in his forties in good health and CMV-seropositive. The CDR3, as DNA: TGTGCCAGCAGTTTAGGGGCAGGGGTACGCATTGGAGAGACCCAGTACTTC. It encodes CASSLGAGVRIGETQYF. The full variable domain, completed using reference TRBV28 and TRBJ2-5, is DVKVTQSSRYLVKRTGEKVFLECVQDMDHENMFWYRQDPGLGLRLIYFSYDVKMKEKGDIPEGYSVSREKKERFSLILESASTNQTSMYLCASSLGAGVRIGETQYFGPGTRLLVL.